What follows are 3 T cell receptor beta chains derived from one specimen sequenced in a study of CD8 T cells in ankylosing spondylitis. TCRdb reprocessed the 5' RACE reads with MiXCR, giving one entry per CDR3 protein. The sample holds around 300,000 distinct CDR3 sequences, around a tenth seen once. Specimen: blood, either unsorted or a sorted T cell fraction (not recorded which). The receptor set was obtained from a female donor with ankylosing spondylitis or in good health (not recorded which).

In its sample, this clonotype was seen many times. The gene calls are TRBV27 and TRBJ2-7, with TRBD1 as a possible D gene (5 bases). The CDR3 length is 13 residues. In germline, CDR1 is MNHEY, CDR2 SMNVEV (reference sequence). The ends were cut back, 4 bases at V and 3 bases at J, with 10 bases in the middle. The CDR3 sequence is CASSSIDSYEQYF. As DNA, the CDR3 is TGTGCCAGCAGTTCTATTGACAGCTACGAGCAGTACTTC.

This clonotype has a handful of counts. This rearrangement joins TRBV5-1 to TRBJ2-1; TRBD2 agrees at 12 bases. This CDR3 has 19 residues. Germline loops: CDR1 SGHRS, CDR2 YFSETQ. V gave up 0 bases and J gave up 0 bases; unmatched junction bases: 7. CDR3 sequence reads: CASSLERLAGAPSYNEQFF. CDR3 nucleotide sequence: TGCGCCAGCAGCTTGGAGAGACTAGCGGGAGCCCCCTCCTACAATGAGCAGTTCTTC.

The sample holds many counts of this clonotype. The CDR3 DNA sequence: TGTGCCAGTAGTCAGCGAACGGATACGCAGTATTTT. Translating it yields CASSQRTDTQYF. The rearrangement uses TRBV18 and TRBJ2-3; the D is unclear. Germline V gene data show CDR1 as KGHSH and CDR2 as LQKENI. This CDR3 has 12 residues. Trimming pared 9 bases from V and 6 bases from J, leaving 13 bases between.